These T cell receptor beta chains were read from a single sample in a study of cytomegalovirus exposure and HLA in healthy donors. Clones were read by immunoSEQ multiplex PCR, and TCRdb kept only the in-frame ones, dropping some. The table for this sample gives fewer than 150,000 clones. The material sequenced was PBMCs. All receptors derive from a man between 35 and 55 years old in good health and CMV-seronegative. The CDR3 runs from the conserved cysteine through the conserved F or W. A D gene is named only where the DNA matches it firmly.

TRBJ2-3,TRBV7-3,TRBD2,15,CASSSLRGGTDTQYF,TGTGCCAGCAGCTCCTTACGGGGGGGAACAGATACGCAGTATTTT
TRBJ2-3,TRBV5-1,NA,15,CASSLVARSTDTQYF,TGCGCCAGCAGCTTGGTTGCCAGGTCCACAGATACGCAGTATTTT
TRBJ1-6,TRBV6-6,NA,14,CASSPGQRTSPLHF,TGTGCCAGCAGTCCCGGACAGAGAACTTCACCCCTCCACTTT
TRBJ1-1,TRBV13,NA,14,CASSLGVGGTEAFF,TGTGCCAGCAGCTTAGGAGTGGGGGGCACTGAAGCTTTCTTT
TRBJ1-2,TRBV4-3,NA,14,CASSQTRDRHGYTF,TGCGCCAGCAGCCAGACGCGGGATCGACATGGCTACACCTTC
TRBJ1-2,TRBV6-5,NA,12,CASRQGNYGYTF,TGTGCCAGCAGGCAGGGGAACTATGGCTACACCTTC
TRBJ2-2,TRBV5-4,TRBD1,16,CASNKRETGGHGELFF,TGTGCCAGCAACAAAAGGGAGACAGGGGGCCACGGGGAGCTGTTTTTT
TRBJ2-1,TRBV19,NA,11,CASSITGEQFF,TGTGCCAGTAGTATCACAGGGGAGCAGTTCTTC
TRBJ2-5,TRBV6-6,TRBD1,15,CASSPGTASTTGQYF,TGTGCCAGCAGCCCCGGGACAGCATCCACTACTGGGCAGTACTTC
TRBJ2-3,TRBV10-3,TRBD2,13,CAIRTSGTDTQYF,TGTGCCATCAGGACTAGCGGCACAGATACGCAGTATTTT
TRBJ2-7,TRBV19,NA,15,CASSPRQAPSYEQYF,TGTGCCAGTAGCCCGAGACAGGCCCCCTCCTACGAGCAGTACTTC
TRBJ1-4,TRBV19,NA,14,CASRWGTDNEKLFF,TGTGCCAGTAGGTGGGGCACGGATAATGAAAAACTGTTTTTT
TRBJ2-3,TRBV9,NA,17,CASSGYWSGRGTDTQYF,TGTGCCAGCAGCGGATATTGGAGCGGGCGGGGCACAGATACGCAGTATTTT
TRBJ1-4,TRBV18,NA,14,CASSPMAGNEKLFF,TGTGCCAGCTCACCGATGGCAGGAAATGAAAAACTGTTTTTT
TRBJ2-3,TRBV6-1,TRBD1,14,CASSRGPRTDTQYF,TGTGCCAGTTCCAGGGGGCCCCGCACAGATACGCAGTATTTT
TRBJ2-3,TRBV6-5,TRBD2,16,CASSYRALAGTDTQYF,TGTGCCAGCAGTTATCGGGCGCTAGCGGGGACAGATACGCAGTATTTT
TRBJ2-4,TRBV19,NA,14,CASSIDREGLDQYF,TGTGCCAGTAGTATAGATCGTGAGGGCTTGGATCAGTACTTC
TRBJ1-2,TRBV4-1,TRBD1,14,CASSHAGTGDGYTF,TGCGCCAGCAGCCACGCCGGGACAGGGGATGGCTACACCTTC
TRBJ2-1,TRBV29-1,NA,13,CSVVPPLYNEQFF,TGCAGCGTCGTCCCCCCGTTATACAATGAGCAGTTCTTC
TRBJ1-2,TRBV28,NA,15,CASSLFGRLVYGYTF,TGTGCCAGCAGTTTATTCGGTCGTCTCGTCTATGGCTACACCTTC
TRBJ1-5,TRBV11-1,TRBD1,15,CASSPDRGRDQPQHF,TGTGCCAGCAGCCCGGACAGGGGAAGGGATCAGCCCCAGCATTTT
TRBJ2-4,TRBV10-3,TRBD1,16,CAISAGTGKGKNIQYF,TGTGCCATCAGCGCAGGGACAGGGAAGGGCAAAAACATTCAGTACTTC
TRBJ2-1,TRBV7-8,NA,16,CASSLGHPSSGNEQFF,TGTGCCAGCAGCTTAGGCCACCCAAGTTCCGGCAATGAGCAGTTCTTC
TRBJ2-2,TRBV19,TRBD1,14,CASSHRGDTGELFF,TGTGCCAGTAGTCACAGGGGGGACACCGGGGAGCTGTTTTTT
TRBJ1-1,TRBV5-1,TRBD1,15,CASSLGDRGSTEAFF,TGCGCCAGCAGCTTGGGGGACAGGGGCTCTACTGAAGCTTTCTTT
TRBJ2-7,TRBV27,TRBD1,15,CASSLLGQGGYEQYF,TGTGCCAGCAGTTTATTGGGACAGGGTGGCTACGAGCAGTACTTC
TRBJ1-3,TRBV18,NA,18,CASSAGSQRLSSGNTIYF,TGTGCCAGCTCCGCAGGGTCGCAGAGATTATCCTCTGGAAACACCATATATTTT
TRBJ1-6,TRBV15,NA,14,CATSGRDISSPLHF,TGTGCCACCAGCGGCAGGGACATCTCTTCACCCCTCCACTTT
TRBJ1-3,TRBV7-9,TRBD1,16,CASRPIGQESGNTIYF,TGTGCCAGCAGGCCAATCGGACAGGAGTCTGGAAACACCATATATTTT
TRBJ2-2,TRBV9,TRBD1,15,CASSPRTGDTGELFF,TGTGCCAGCAGCCCCCGGACAGGGGACACCGGGGAGCTGTTTTTT
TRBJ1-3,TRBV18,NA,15,CASSPPRESGNTIYF,TGTGCCAGCTCACCTCCGCGGGAATCTGGAAACACCATATATTTT
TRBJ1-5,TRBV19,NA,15,CASSSLGGGEQPQHF,TGTGCCAGTAGTAGCTTAGGCGGGGGAGAACAGCCCCAGCATTTT
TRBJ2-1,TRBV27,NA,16,CASSLLGDLAYNEQFF,TGTGCCAGCAGTTTATTGGGGGACTTGGCCTACAATGAGCAGTTCTTC
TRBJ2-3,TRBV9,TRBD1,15,CASSARDRSTDTQYF,TGTGCCAGCAGCGCCCGGGACAGGTCAACAGATACGCAGTATTTT
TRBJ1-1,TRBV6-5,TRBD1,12,CASSKQGTEAFF,TGTGCCAGCAGTAAACAGGGGACTGAAGCTTTCTTT
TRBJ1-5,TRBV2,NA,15,CASSEAAGNYQPQHF,TGTGCCAGCAGTGAAGCCGCAGGGAACTATCAGCCCCAGCATTTT
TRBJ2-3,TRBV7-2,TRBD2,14,CASSLRRGGDTQYF,TGTGCCAGCAGCTTAAGGCGGGGGGGAGATACGCAGTATTTT
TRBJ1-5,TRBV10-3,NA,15,CAISETGAPNQPQHF,TGTGCCATCAGCGAAACAGGCGCTCCAAATCAGCCCCAGCATTTT
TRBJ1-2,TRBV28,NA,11,CASSLSGGYTF,TGTGCCAGCAGTTTAAGCGGTGGCTACACCTTC
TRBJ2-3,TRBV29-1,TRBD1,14,CSVDGYRGLDTQYF,TGCAGCGTTGATGGTTACAGGGGGCTAGATACGCAGTATTTT
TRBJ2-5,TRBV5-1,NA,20,CASSWGLKGGGGAGQETQYF,TGCGCCAGCAGCTGGGGACTTAAAGGGGGCGGTGGAGCCGGCCAAGAGACCCAGTACTTC
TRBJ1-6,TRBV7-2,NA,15,CASRPQGIYNSPLHF,TGTGCCAGCAGACCCCAGGGGATATATAATTCACCCCTCCACTTT